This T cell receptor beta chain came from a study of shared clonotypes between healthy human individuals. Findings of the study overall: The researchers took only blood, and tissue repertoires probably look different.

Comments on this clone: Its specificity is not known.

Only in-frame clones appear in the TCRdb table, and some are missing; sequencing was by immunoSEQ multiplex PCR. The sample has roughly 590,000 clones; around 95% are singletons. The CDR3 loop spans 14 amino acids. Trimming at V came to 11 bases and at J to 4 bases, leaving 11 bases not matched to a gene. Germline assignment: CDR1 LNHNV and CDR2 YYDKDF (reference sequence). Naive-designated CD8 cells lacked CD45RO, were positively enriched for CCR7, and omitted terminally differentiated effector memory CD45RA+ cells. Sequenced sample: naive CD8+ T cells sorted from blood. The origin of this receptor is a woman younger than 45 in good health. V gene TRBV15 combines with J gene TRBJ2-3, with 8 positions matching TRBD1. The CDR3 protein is CALDGQGSADTQYF. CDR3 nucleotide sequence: TGTGCCCTCGACGGACAGGGTAGTGCAGATACGCAGTATTTT.